This TCR beta chain is drawn from a study of blood T cells in healthy people across ages. This CDR3 spans 19 amino acids. V dropped 3 bases and J dropped 4; count of bases not matched to a gene: 16. The V gene's germline CDR1 is SGHDN and CDR2 FVKESK. A sample-barcoded 5' primer and a J-beta primer mix were used in a second PCR of about 7 to 12 cycles. TCRdb re-analysed the 5' RACE reads in MiXCR, keeping a single row per CDR3 protein. Of around 2 million distinct CDR3 sequences in the sample, 39% were seen once. The receptor was isolated from a human donor in good health. The sample consisted of blood. V and J are TRBV14 and TRBJ1-2; 11 positions match TRBD1. CDR3 amino acids: CASSQWTGGRAGLRYGYTF. The CDR3 DNA is TGTGCCAGCAGCCAGTGGACAGGGGGCCGGGCCGGCTTGCGCTATGGCTACACCTTC.